Reported below is one TCR beta chain. Seattle patients were enrolled during active infection and followed longitudinally. The source of the sample is a study of blood T cell repertoires in COVID-19. Repertoires were generated with immunoSEQ multiplex PCR, while TCRdb's copy carries only in-frame clones and drops some. This table has around 100,000 clones, 92% appearing once. CDR1 and CDR2 (germline): SGHRS, YFSETQ. V dropped 2 bases and J dropped 2 bases, with 12 bases sitting between them. The CDR3 is made up of 15 amino acids. The sequencing sample was made of peripheral blood. The chain joins TRBV5-1 to TRBJ2-3, with D tentatively TRBD2 (6 bases). The receptor was isolated from a woman aged 50 to 60 with COVID-19, enrolled during active disease. In nucleotides, the CDR3 is TGCGCCAGCAGCTTTTACGCGGGGCCCACAGATACGCAGTATTTT. It encodes CASSFYAGPTDTQYF.